The clone carrying this T cell receptor (beta chain) was counted many times. The antigen remains unidentified. Germline CDR1 is MNHNS and CDR2 is SASEGT. The V end was cut by 5 bases, the J end by 3 bases, with 22 bases between. The CDR3 extends over 17 amino acids. These data come from a study of T cells in Graves' hyperthyroidism and ophthalmopathy. Whole-study context: Peripheral blood was collected at initial diagnosis, before any treatment. Findings and limits, study-wide: Also found in blood were most expanded thyroid clonotypes above 0.001.

Template material for amplifying TCR beta CDR3 regions consisted of RNA transcripts. The HTBI primer set was used in a first-round RT-PCR of the TCR CDR3. TCRdb reanalysed the multiplex PCR reads using MiXCR and keeps one entry per CDR3 protein. Of approximately 690,000 distinct CDR3 sequences in the sample, roughly 14% are singletons; the top ten hold around 12%. The material sequenced was blood. The V and J genes are TRBV6-1 and TRBJ1-1; a weak D match, TRBD1 (5 bases). The receptor was isolated from a woman aged 45-65 years with Graves' ophthalmopathy. Written as DNA, the CDR3 is TGTGCCAGCAGTTCCCCAGGGTGGAGGGCAAGGGACACTGAAGCTTTCTTT. Its protein product is CASSSPGWRARDTEAFF.